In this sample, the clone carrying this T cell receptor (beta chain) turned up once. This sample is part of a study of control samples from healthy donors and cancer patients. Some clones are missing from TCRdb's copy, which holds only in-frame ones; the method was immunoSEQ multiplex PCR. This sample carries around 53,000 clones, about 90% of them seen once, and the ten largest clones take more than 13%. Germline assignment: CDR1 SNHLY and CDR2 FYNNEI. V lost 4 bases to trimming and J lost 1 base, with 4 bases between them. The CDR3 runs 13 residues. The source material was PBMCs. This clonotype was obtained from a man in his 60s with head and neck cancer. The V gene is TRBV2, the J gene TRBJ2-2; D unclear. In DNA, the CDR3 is TGTGCCAGCAGTGCGCAGAACACCGGGGAGCTGTTTTTT. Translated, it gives CASSAQNTGELFF.